Ten or more counts support the clone carrying this T cell receptor (beta chain). Its antigen is as yet unknown. The sample's time point: newly diagnosed GD, antithyroid drugs for less than 3 months. PBMC RNA was the source of the TCR library. This record comes from a study of regulatory T cells in long-lasting Graves disease. Study-wide findings and caveats: It is possible that accuracy was reduced by the small size of the sample.

Assembly of TCR beta libraries relied on iRepertoire HTBI primers together with Arm-PCR of CDR3 regions. In the original analysis: Gene usage covered about 60 TRBV and 14 TRBJ segments. MiXCR was run by TCRdb on the multiplex PCR reads, yielding one entry per CDR3 protein. The V and J calls were not made by the authors but by TCRdb's processing. The table shows under 800,000 distinct CDR3 sequences, with under 20% occurring only once. These same data were also listed under a study on T cells in Graves' hyperthyroidism and ophthalmopathy. This second study says: Diagnosing involved the use of clinical symptoms, serum thyroxine and TRAb, thyroid ultrasound and orbital computed tomography. With the HTBI primer set, the TCR CDR3 went through a first round of RT-PCR.

The sequence was collected from a woman in her thirties with Graves disease. Material: peripheral blood mononuclear cells (PBMCs), obtained at new diagnosis, from a patient treated with antithyroid drugs.

The CDR3 sequence is CASRGGASGYTF. CDR3 bases: TGTGCCAGCAGAGGGGGGGCCTCGGGCTACACCTTC. The V gene is TRBV28, the J gene TRBJ2-4, with a weak D call TRBD1 (6 bases). The assigned J gene may be wrong: the sequence end matches TRBJ1-2 better. Germline lookup yields CDR1 MDHEN and CDR2 SYDVKM. The CDR3 consists of 12 residues.